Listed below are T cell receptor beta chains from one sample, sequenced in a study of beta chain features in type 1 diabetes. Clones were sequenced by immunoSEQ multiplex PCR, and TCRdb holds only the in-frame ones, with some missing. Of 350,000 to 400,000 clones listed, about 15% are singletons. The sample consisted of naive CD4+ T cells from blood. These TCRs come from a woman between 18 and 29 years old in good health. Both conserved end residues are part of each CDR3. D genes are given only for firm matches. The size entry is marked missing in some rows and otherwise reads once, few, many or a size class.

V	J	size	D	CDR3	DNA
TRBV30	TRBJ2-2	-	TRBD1	CAWRGQGVTGELFF	TGTGCCTGGAGGGGGCAGGGGGTGACCGGGGAGCTGTTTTTT
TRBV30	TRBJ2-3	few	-	CACFLAGGFFFF	TGTGCCTGCTTCTTAGCCGGCGGGTTCTTTTTTTTT
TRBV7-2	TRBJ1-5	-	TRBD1	CASSDRGNQPQHF	TGTGCCAGCAGTGACAGGGGCAATCAGCCCCAGCATTTT
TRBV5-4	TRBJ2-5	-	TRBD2	CASSLASGNQETQYF	TGTGCCAGCAGCTTGGCTAGCGGCAACCAAGAGACCCAGTACTTC
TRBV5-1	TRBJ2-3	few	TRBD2	CASSLSSGSTDTQYF	TGCGCCAGCAGCTTGTCCAGCGGGAGTACAGATACGCAGTATTTT
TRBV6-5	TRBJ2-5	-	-	CASSYVSTLETQYF	TGTGCCAGCAGTTACGTGTCTACTCTAGAGACCCAGTACTTC
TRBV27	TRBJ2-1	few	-	CASTHYNEQFF	TGTGCCAGCACCCACTACAATGAGCAGTTCTTC
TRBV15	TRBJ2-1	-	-	CATSRHLTGNEQFF	TGTGCCACCAGCAGACATCTTACAGGTAATGAGCAGTTCTTC
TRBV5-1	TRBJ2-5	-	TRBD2	CASSYLASGRETQYF	TGCGCCAGCAGCTACCTAGCTAGCGGCCGAGAGACCCAGTACTTC
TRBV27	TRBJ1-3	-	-	CASSPRLLSGNTIYF	TGTGCCAGCAGCCCCAGGCTCCTCTCTGGAAACACCATATATTTT
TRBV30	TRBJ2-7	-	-	CAWSAGPYEQYF	TGTGCCTGGAGTGCCGGTCCCTACGAGCAGTACTTC
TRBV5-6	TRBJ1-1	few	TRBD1	CASSLGDRGPNTEAFF	TGTGCCAGCAGCTTGGGGGACAGGGGACCGAACACTGAAGCTTTCTTT
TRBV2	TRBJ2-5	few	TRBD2	CASSRGGRGETQYF	TGTGCCAGCAGTCGCGGCGGGAGGGGAGAGACCCAGTACTTC
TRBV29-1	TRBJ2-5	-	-	CSITAHQETQYF	TGCAGCATTACAGCTCACCAAGAGACCCAGTACTTC
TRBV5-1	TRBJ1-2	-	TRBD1	CASSLPETQGALYGYTF	TGCGCCAGCAGCTTACCAGAAACGCAGGGGGCCCTCTATGGCTACACCTTC
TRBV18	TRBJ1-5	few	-	CASSPTGGRGGNQPQHF	TGTGCCAGCTCACCCACTGGAGGCAGGGGTGGCAATCAGCCCCAGCATTTT
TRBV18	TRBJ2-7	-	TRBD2	CASSPGLAGSYEQYF	TGTGCCAGCTCACCGGGACTAGCGGGATCCTACGAGCAGTACTTC
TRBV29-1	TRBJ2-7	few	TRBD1	CSAGTGGGGYEQYF	TGCAGCGCCGGGACAGGGGGCGGCGGCTACGAGCAGTACTTC
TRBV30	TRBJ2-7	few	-	CAWVRQGFSGQYF	TGTGCCTGGGTCAGGCAGGGGTTTTCGGGGCAGTACTTC
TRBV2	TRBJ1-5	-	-	CASSGEGRVGQPQHF	TGTGCCAGCAGTGGGGAAGGCAGGGTTGGTCAGCCCCAGCATTTT
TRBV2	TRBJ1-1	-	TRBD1	CASMLGTANTEAFF	TGTGCCAGCATGTTGGGGACAGCGAACACTGAAGCTTTCTTT
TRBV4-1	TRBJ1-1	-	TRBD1	CASSQTGGGTEAFF	TGCGCCAGCAGCCAAACAGGGGGCGGCACTGAAGCTTTCTTT
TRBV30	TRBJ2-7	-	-	CACQGILYEQYF	TGTGCCTGCCAGGGGATTCTCTACGAGCAGTACTTC
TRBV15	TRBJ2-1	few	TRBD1	CATSRVTGGDSNEQFF	TGTGCCACCAGCAGGGTGACAGGGGGAGACAGCAATGAGCAGTTCTTC
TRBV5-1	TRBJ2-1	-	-	CASSSPGLHYFF	TGCGCCAGCAGCTCCCCGGGACTTCATTATTTCTTC
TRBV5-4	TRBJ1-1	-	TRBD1	CASSQTGGITEAFF	TGTGCCAGCAGCCAGACAGGGGGGATCACTGAAGCTTTCTTT
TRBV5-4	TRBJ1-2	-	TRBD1	CASNHRDSNGYTF	TGTGCCAGCAACCACCGGGACAGTAATGGCTACACCTTC
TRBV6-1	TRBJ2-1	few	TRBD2	CASREPHSATSMDEQFF	TGTGCCAGCAGGGAACCCCACTCCGCGACTAGCATGGATGAGCAGTTCTTC
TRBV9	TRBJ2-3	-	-	CASSANSEVTDTQYF	TGTGCCAGCAGCGCAAACTCCGAGGTAACAGATACGCAGTATTTT
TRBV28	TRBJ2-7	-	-	CAAGAGEQYF	TGTGCCGCGGGGGCTGGAGAGCAGTACTTC
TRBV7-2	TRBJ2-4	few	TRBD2	CASSSPGGSGGPKNIQYF	TGTGCCAGCAGCTCCCCGGGAGGAAGCGGGGGTCCCAAAAACATTCAGTACTTC
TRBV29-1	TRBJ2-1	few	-	CSVQARTNEQFF	TGCAGCGTTCAAGCGAGGACAAATGAGCAGTTCTTC
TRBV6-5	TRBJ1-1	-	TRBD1	CASRPTGERSTEAFF	TGTGCCAGCAGGCCGACAGGGGAAAGATCCACTGAAGCTTTCTTT
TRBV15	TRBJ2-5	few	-	CATSSNYVGTQYF	TGTGCCACCAGCAGTAACTATGTTGGGACCCAGTACTTC
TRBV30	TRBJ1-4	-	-	CAWSGAYEKLFF	TGTGCCTGGAGTGGCGCCTATGAAAAACTGTTTTTT
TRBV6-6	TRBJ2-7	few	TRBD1	CASSYSGGRDPYEQYF	TGTGCCAGCAGTTACTCAGGGGGCAGGGATCCCTACGAGCAGTACTTC
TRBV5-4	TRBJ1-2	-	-	CASSFDWEGSSYTF	TGTGCCAGCAGCTTTGATTGGGAGGGGAGTAGCTACACCTTC
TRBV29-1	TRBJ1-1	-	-	CSVDRQTSEAFF	TGCAGCGTTGATCGTCAGACAAGTGAAGCTTTCTTT
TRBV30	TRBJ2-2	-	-	CAWMAGWNTGELFF	TGTGCCTGGATGGCAGGGTGGAACACCGGGGAGCTGTTTTTT
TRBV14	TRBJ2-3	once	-	CASSPDNGHTDTQYF	TGTGCCAGCAGTCCCGACAATGGGCACACAGATACGCAGTATTTT